The 11 T cell receptor beta chains below all came from one sample that was sequenced in a study of T cell clonotyping in hematopoietic cell transplantation. Sequencing was performed with immunoSEQ multiplex PCR; in TCRdb, only in-frame clones are kept and a portion is missing. Among about 27,000 clones, under 97% were seen once, and the ten largest hold about 1.3%. The sample comprised peripheral blood mononuclear cells. These receptors were taken from a man in his fifties or sixties in good health. Some clones in this sample may be carry-over from other donors' samples.

The gene calls are TRBV5-4 and TRBJ1-1; D call uncertain. CDR1 and CDR2 (germline): SGHNT, YYREEE (reference sequence). The CDR3 has 15 residues. V lost 4 bases and J lost 0, with 13 bases in between. The CDR3 protein is CASSVSAAMNTEAFF. DNA of the CDR3: TGTGCCAGCAGCGTCTCGGCGGCGATGAACACTGAAGCTTTCTTT.

The genes are TRBV29-1 and TRBJ2-2; D unresolved. Germline CDR1 reads SQVTM; CDR2 reads ANQGSEA. Trimming removed 5 bases at V and 0 bases at J, with 10 bases between. This CDR3 has 14 amino acids. CDR3 DNA: TGCAGCGTTCGTCGCAGCGCGAACACCGGGGAGCTGTTTTTT. This translates into CSVRRSANTGELFF.

The V call is TRBV19, the J call TRBJ2-3, with D possibly being TRBD1 (6 bases). The germline V gene encodes CDR1 LNHDA and CDR2 SQIVND (reference sequence). V lost 10 bases to trimming and J lost 4 bases, with 12 bases between them. This CDR3 contains 12 residues. This CDR3 is CATLQGSDTQYF. DNA for the CDR3: TGTGCCACCTTACAGGGATCAGATACGCAGTATTTT.

CDR3 loop: CASTRSGHTNYGYTF. CDR3 nucleotide sequence: TGTGCCAGCACCCGGTCGGGACACACTAACTATGGCTACACCTTC. The genes are TRBV6-5 and TRBJ1-2; D perhaps matches TRBD1 (6 bases). This CDR3 is 15 amino acids long. Germline V gene data show CDR1 as MNHEY and CDR2 as SVGAGI. Trimming took 7 bases from V and 0 from J, leaving 15 bases between them.

The rearrangement joins TRBV7-8 to TRBJ1-2, with 11 positions matching TRBD1. Germline V CDR1 and CDR2: SGHVS, FQNEAQ. V lost 0 bases to trimming and J lost 2 bases; unmatched junction nucleotides: 5. The CDR3 is made up of 17 amino acids. The CDR3 spells CASSLAGQGGQNYGYTF. The CDR3 DNA reads TGTGCCAGCAGCTTAGCGGGACAGGGGGGCCAAAACTATGGCTACACCTTC.

This chain uses TRBV2 with TRBJ2-1; 10 bases match TRBD1. V lost 6 bases to trimming and J lost 7 bases; unmatched junction nucleotides: 9. Per the germline V gene, CDR1 is SNHLY and CDR2 is FYNNEI. The CDR3 covers 15 residues. The CDR3 sequence is CASSVGQGDGNEQFF. CDR3 sequence (DNA): TGTGCCAGCAGCGTCGGACAGGGGGACGGTAATGAGCAGTTCTTC.

V gene TRBV2 combines with J gene TRBJ2-5, with TRBD2 matching over 7 bases. V shed 4 bases, J shed 7 bases, and the junction held 12 bases outside the gene matches. The CDR3 extends over 15 amino acids. CDR1 and CDR2 (germline): SNHLY, FYNNEI. The CDR3 spells CASSVSWGTTATQYF. In nucleotides, the CDR3 is TGTGCCAGCAGTGTTAGTTGGGGGACTACCGCGACCCAGTACTTC.

This chain joins TRBV6-5 and TRBJ1-3; D unclear. V lost 4 bases to trimming and J lost 3 bases, with 4 bases between them. This CDR3 has 12 residues. Germline V gene lookup returns CDR1 MNHEY and CDR2 SVGAGI. CDR3 residues: CASSSLGNTIYF. The CDR3 DNA is TGTGCCAGCAGTTCCCTTGGAAACACCATATATTTT.

The V call is TRBV19, the J call TRBJ1-5; 9 nucleotides match TRBD1. There are 17 residues in the CDR3. Trimming took 0 bases from V and 1 from J; bases not matched to a gene: 4. The V gene's germline CDR1 is LNHDA and CDR2 SQIVND (reference sequence). The CDR3 reads CASSIDTGGRSNQPQHF. CDR3 bases: TGTGCCAGTAGTATAGACACAGGGGGCAGGAGCAATCAGCCCCAGCATTTT.

This rearrangement joins TRBV4-3 to TRBJ2-1; D is possibly TRBD1 (5 bases). The CDR3 covers 13 residues. The V and J ends lost 4 bases and 4 bases respectively, with 8 bases between them. Per the germline V gene, CDR1 is LGHNA and CDR2 is YSLEER. The CDR3 spells CASSRQGYNEQFF. Here the CDR3 DNA reads TGCGCCAGCAGCCGGCAGGGTTACAATGAGCAGTTCTTC.

This chain joins TRBV2 and TRBJ2-1; TRBD2 matches at 8 bases. This CDR3 comprises 14 residues. CDR1 is SNHLY and CDR2 is FYNNEI in the germline V gene. Trimming removed 5 bases from V and 6 bases from J; junction bases left unmatched: 6. The CDR3 nucleotides are TGTGCCAGCAGTCGGGAGGGATCGGGCAATGAGCAGTTCTTC. Translating gives CASSREGSGNEQFF.